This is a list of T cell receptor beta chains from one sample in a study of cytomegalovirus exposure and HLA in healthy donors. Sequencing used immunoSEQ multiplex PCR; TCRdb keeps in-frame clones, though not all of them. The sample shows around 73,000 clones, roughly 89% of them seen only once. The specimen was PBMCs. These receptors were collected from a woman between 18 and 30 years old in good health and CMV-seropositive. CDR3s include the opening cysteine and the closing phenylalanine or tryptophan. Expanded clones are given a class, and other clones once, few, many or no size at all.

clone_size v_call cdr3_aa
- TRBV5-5 CASSPRSSNQPQHF
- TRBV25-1 CASSEYGSYEQYF
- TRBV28 CASRGTGFFYEQYF
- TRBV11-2 CASSLSTGFSNYGYTF
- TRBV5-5 CASSLGLAGGYEQYF
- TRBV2 CASSEEVNTEAFF
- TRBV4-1 CASSGPTGDDNSPLHF
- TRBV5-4 CASSWALAGGLGEQFF
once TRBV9 CASSVAAGQFTDQYF
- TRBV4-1 CASSQDNTGTGARDTQYF
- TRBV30 CAWSLIAGGSSYEQYF
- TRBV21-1 CASSKRGQGIQETQYF
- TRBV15 CATSRDAGNAQYF
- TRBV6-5 CASRTLWDSYEQYF
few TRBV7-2 CASGGTSRLVDTQYF
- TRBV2 CASRLYSTNEKLFF
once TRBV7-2 CASSQAGGDYNEQFF
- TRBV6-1 CASSGTYREEQYF
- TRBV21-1 CASSKVSGTNEQFF
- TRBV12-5 CASGLAWDRGIVGKLFF
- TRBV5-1 CASSYTSGGYSYNEQFF
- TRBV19 CASSFLAGAGTEAFF
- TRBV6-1 CASSDGTPYNEQFF
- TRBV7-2 CASSTSPGQGYEQFF
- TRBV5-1 CASSFDRGWTEAFF
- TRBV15 CATSSILAGGRGEQYF
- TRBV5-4 CASSLSGSYTEAFF
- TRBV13 CASSINTGLSYNEQFF
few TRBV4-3 CASSQDRGYEQYF
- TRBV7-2 CASSLALRGGANEQYF
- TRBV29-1 CSVGRDGYEQYF
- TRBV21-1 CASSKGGQINQPQHF
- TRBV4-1 CASSPLEKGASHNEQFF
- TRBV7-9 CASSLLRQGREETQYF
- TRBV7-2 CASSLQGKNSYEQYF